This T cell receptor beta chain is drawn from a study of identical twins. General observations from the study: The study found weaker excess twin sharing in beta out-of-frame sequences.

The germline CDR1 and CDR2 sequences are LNHNV and YYDKDF (reference sequence). The CDR3 contains 13 residues. The ends lost 3 bases at V and 6 bases at J; junction bases unmatched: 4. TCRdb re-derived calls from the 5' RACE reads in MiXCR, one entry per CDR3 protein. The data hold hundreds of thousands of distinct CDR3 sequences, with 15% to 20% observed a single time. Turning to this clonotype: As yet, its antigen is unknown.

The same data also contributed to another study, on T cells expressing NK-cell markers. That work adds: Just one sequenced donor of eight was HCMV-seronegative, while seven were seropositive. What restricted sorting to alpha-beta TCR T cells in several experiments was an anti-gamma-delta TCR antibody.

Sequences were obtained from PBMCs. This chain connects TRBV15 to TRBJ2-7, with 8 nucleotides matching TRBD1. This sequence originates from a woman under 30 in good health. The CDR3 sequence: CATSRDRAVEQYF. The CDR3 DNA reads as TGTGCCACCAGCAGGGACAGGGCGGTCGAGCAGTACTTC.